Presented here are 5 T cell receptor beta chains from one specimen sequenced in a study of OX40 agonist ivuxolimab in advanced cancers. Clones were sequenced by immunoSEQ multiplex PCR, and TCRdb holds only the in-frame ones, with some missing. The sample has approximately 47,000 clones; around 87% are singletons. The material sequenced was CD4+ or CD8+ T cells sorted from blood, taken in a trial of the OX40 agonist ivuxolimab. All receptors derive from an adult with an advanced solid tumor such as melanoma, head and neck, liver or kidney cancer.

This sequence joins TRBV6-5 and TRBJ1-6; D is possibly TRBD1 (6 bases). This CDR3 is 15 amino acids long. The V end was cut by 8 bases, the J end by 6 bases, with 17 bases between. Germline lookup yields CDR1 MNHEY and CDR2 SVGAGI. The CDR3 nucleotides are TGTGCCAGCCTCCCGGGGGGGGCCGGTAATTCACCCCTCCACTTT. Residues: CASLPGGAGNSPLHF.

The table lists this clone with a few counts. The chain employs TRBV9 and TRBJ1-6; D unclear. CDR3 length equals 15 residues. Trimming removed 1 base at V and 3 bases at J, with 8 bases between. Germline lookup yields CDR1 SGDLS and CDR2 YYNGEE. This chain's CDR3 is CASSVNGNYNSPLHF. The CDR3 nucleotides read TGTGCCAGCAGCGTAAATGGCAACTATAATTCACCCCTCCACTTT.

V and J are TRBV13 and TRBJ2-2; D not certain. Trimming cost V 0 bases and J 8 bases, with 4 bases left between them. CDR1 and CDR2 from the germline V gene are PRHDT and FYEKMQ (reference sequence). This CDR3 has 12 amino acids. CDR3 amino acids: CASSLGRGELFF. The CDR3 DNA sequence: TGTGCCAGCAGCTTAGGCAGGGGGGAGCTGTTTTTT.

The chain combines TRBV15 with TRBJ1-4, with 7 bases matching TRBD1. After removal of 1 base from V and 8 bases from J, the junction contained 4 bases not matched to a gene. The CDR3 sequence is 14 residues long. The germline CDR1 and CDR2 sequences are LNHNV and YYDKDF (reference sequence). For the CDR3, the DNA is TGTGCCACCAGCAGAGGTCAGGGGGGCGAAAAACTGTTTTTT. Translated: CATSRGQGGEKLFF.

The chain recombines TRBV18 with TRBJ1-5; 8 bases line up with TRBD1. The CDR3 sequence is 14 residues long. V was clipped by 5 bases and J by 4 bases; unmatched bases: 4. Germline V gene sequence: CDR1 KGHSH, CDR2 LQKENI. The CDR3 protein is CASSMDRVNQPQHF. The CDR3 DNA reads as TGTGCCAGCTCAATGGACAGGGTTAATCAGCCCCAGCATTTT.